The following is a TCR beta chain sequence with its context. The sample originates from a study of control samples from healthy donors and cancer patients. Germline CDR1 DFQATT, CDR2 SNEGSKA (reference sequence). This CDR3 comprises 11 residues. The V end lost 8 bases, the J end lost 8 bases, and 15 bases lay between the germline ends. Libraries were prepared by immunoSEQ multiplex PCR; TCRdb keeps only in-frame clonotypes and omits some of them. The sample lists 350,000 to 450,000 clones; over 75% were seen once. This clonotype originated in a man aged 40-49 years with head and neck cancer. This sequence joins TRBV20-1 and TRBJ1-2, with D possibly being TRBD1 (5 bases). Sequencing used PBMCs. In nucleotides, the CDR3 is TGCAGTCCGGGACCCGGAGGCGGCTACACCTTC. Encoded protein: CSPGPGGGYTF.